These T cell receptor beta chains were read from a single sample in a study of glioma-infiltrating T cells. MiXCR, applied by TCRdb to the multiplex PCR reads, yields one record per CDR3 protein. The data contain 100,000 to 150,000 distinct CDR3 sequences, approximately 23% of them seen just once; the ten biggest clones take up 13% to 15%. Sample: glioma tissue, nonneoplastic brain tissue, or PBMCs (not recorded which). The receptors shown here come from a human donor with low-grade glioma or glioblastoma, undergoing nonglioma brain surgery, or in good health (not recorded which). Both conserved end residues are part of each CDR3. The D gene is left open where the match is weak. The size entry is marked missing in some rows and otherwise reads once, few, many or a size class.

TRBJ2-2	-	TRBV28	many	CASSYKGAYGELFF	TGTGCCAGCAGCTATAAGGGTGCCTACGGGGAGCTGTTTTTT
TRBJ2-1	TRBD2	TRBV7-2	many	CASSVEAGGKFEQFF	TGTGCCAGCAGCGTGGAAGCGGGAGGAAAGTTTGAGCAGTTCTTC
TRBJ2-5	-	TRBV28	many	CASSSTGDLRGTQYF	TGTGCCAGCAGCTCCACCGGGGACCTTCGCGGGACCCAGTACTTC
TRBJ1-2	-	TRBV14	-	CASSQVSFYGYTF	TGTGCCAGCAGCCAAGTGAGCTTCTATGGCTACACCTTC
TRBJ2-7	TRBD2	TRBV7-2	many	CASSPTSGRADEQYF	TGTGCCAGCAGCCCTACTAGCGGGAGGGCCGACGAGCAGTACTTC
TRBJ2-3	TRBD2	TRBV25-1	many	CASSEYWASGTSTDTQYF	TGTGCCAGCAGTGAATATTGGGCTAGCGGGACTAGCACAGATACGCAGTATTTT
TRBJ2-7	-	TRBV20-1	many	CSARDEQKNSYEQYF	TGCAGTGCTAGAGATGAACAAAAAAACTCCTACGAGCAGTACTTC
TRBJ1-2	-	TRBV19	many	CASTIGEANYGYTF	TGTGCCAGTACCATAGGCGAGGCTAACTATGGCTACACCTTC
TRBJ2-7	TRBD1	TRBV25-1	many	CATRTGGSYEQYF	TGTGCCACCAGGACAGGGGGCTCCTACGAGCAGTACTTC
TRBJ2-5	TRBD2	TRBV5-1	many	CASSPLAGPETQYF	TGCGCCAGCAGCCCTTTAGCGGGTCCTGAGACCCAGTACTTC
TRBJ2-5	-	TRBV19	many	CASSIMETQYF	TGTGCCAGTAGTATCATGGAGACCCAGTACTTC
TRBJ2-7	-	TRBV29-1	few	CSVGKGATRGGKSYEQYF	TGCAGCGTTGGAAAAGGGGCCACTAGGGGCGGAAAATCCTACGAGCAGTACTTC
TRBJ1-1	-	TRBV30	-	CAWARKQMNTEAFF	TGTGCCTGGGCCAGGAAACAGATGAACACTGAAGCTTTCTTT
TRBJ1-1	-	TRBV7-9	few	CASSLTAGAFDEAFF	TGTGCCAGCAGCTTAACGGCTGGGGCCTTCGATGAAGCTTTCTTT
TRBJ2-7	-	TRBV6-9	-	CAGSYPQGPYEQYF	TGTGCCGGCAGTTACCCACAGGGCCCCTACGAGCAGTACTTC
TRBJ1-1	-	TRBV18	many	CASKRQDLNTEAFF	TGTGCCAGCAAGCGACAGGACCTGAACACTGAAGCTTTCTTT